These 14 T cell receptor beta chains were all obtained from the same sample, sequenced in a study of PD-L1 blockade in urothelial cancer. Time point here: pretreatment peripheral blood. The method was immunoSEQ multiplex PCR; TCRdb's version includes in-frame clones alone and lacks a portion of them. This sample yields about 72,000 clones, of which more than 75% are seen a single time; 15% belongs to the top ten. The sequencing here drew on PBMCs, taken around atezolizumab (anti-PD-L1) treatment. The source of these receptors is a man in his sixties with urothelial cancer.

The chain uses TRBV15 and TRBJ2-5; 11 bases map to TRBD1. The end of the DNA fits TRBJ2-7 better, so the J call may be wrong. This CDR3 is 15 amino acids long. Germline CDR1 LNHNV, CDR2 YYDKDF (reference sequence). As DNA, the CDR3 is TGTGCCACCAGCGTTGGGACAGGGGGGACCTACGAGCAGTACTTC. Residues: CATSVGTGGTYEQYF.

The chain recombines TRBV19 with TRBJ2-7, with 9 bases fitting TRBD1. Unmatched junction bases numbered 8, after V lost 6 bases and J lost 5 bases. The CDR3 contains 14 residues. Looked up from germline, CDR1 is LNHDA and CDR2 is SQIVND (reference sequence). As DNA, the CDR3 is TGTGCCAGTAGCCCGGGACAGGGCCTAAACGAGCAGTACTTC. Its protein product is CASSPGQGLNEQYF.

The V call is TRBV30, the J call TRBJ1-5; 8 bases map to TRBD1. Germline CDR1 GTSNPN, CDR2 SVGIG (reference sequence). The CDR3 is 15 residues long. Germline trimming cut 1 base from V and 0 bases from J; bases unmatched to any gene: 2. Here the CDR3 reads CAWSDQGASNQPQHF. The CDR3 region has the DNA TGTGCCTGGAGTGATCAGGGGGCTAGCAATCAGCCCCAGCATTTT.

This rearrangement joins TRBV7-2 to TRBJ1-6, with D uncertain. V was clipped by 4 bases and J by 5 bases, with 9 bases between them. The CDR3 is made up of 14 amino acids. CDR1 is SGHTA, CDR2 FQGNSA, per germline. DNA of the CDR3: TGTGCCAGCAGCTCATGGCCAGATAATTCACCCCTCCACTTT. This encodes CASSSWPDNSPLHF.

Here the CDR3 reads CASSLGTGQAVNTIYF. The CDR3 bases are TGTGCCAGCAGCTTGGGAACCGGACAGGCGGTTAACACCATATATTTT. The chain links TRBV7-2 to TRBJ1-3; TRBD1 agrees at 7 bases. From germline, CDR1 is SGHTA and CDR2 FQGNSA. The trim removed 3 bases at V and 7 bases at J, leaving 12 bases unmatched. The CDR3 covers 16 residues.

J is TRBJ1-5 and V is TRBV19, with D perhaps matching TRBD1 (5 bases). V lost 6 bases and J lost 5, with 8 bases in between. In germline, CDR1 is LNHDA, CDR2 SQIVND (reference sequence). CDR3 length equals 12 residues. The CDR3 here is CASSEQDQPQHF. DNA of the CDR3: TGTGCCAGTAGCGAACAGGATCAGCCCCAGCATTTT.

The chain employs TRBV7-8 and TRBJ2-7; 10 positions agree with TRBD1. V dropped 1 base and J dropped 2; count of bases not matched to a gene: 2. The CDR3 loop spans 15 amino acids. CDR1 SGHVS and CDR2 FQNEAQ come from the germline V gene. The CDR3, as DNA: TGTGCCAGCAGCTTAGGGGGACAGGGGCCCTACGAGCAGTACTTC. Amino acids: CASSLGGQGPYEQYF.

J is TRBJ2-7 and V is TRBV7-2, with TRBD2 matching over 10 bases. The ends lost 5 bases at V and 4 bases at J; junction bases unmatched: 8. The length of the CDR3 is 15 residues. CDR1 and CDR2 from the germline V gene are SGHTA and FQGNSA. The CDR3 nucleotides are TGTGCCAGCAGCCCAACTAGCGGGGTAACTTACGAGCAGTACTTC. Its translation: CASSPTSGVTYEQYF.

This chain links TRBV11-3 with TRBJ2-1, with D possibly TRBD2 on 5 matching bases. Per the germline V gene, CDR1 is SGHNT and CDR2 is YENEEA. The length of the CDR3 is 14 residues. V was clipped by 3 bases and J by 5 bases, with 11 bases between them. The CDR3 loop reads CASSFGRGNNEQFF. CDR3 DNA: TGTGCCAGCAGCTTCGGACGGGGAAACAATGAGCAGTTCTTC.

The chain combines TRBV14 with TRBJ1-5; 7 bases line up with TRBD1. After removal of 1 base from V and 2 bases from J, the junction contained 5 bases not matched to a gene. The V gene's germline CDR1 is SGHDN and CDR2 FVKESK. The CDR3 extends over 16 amino acids. CDR3 DNA sequence: TGTGCCAGCAGCCAAGCGAGAACAGGGGGCAATCAGCCCCAGCATTTT. Protein: CASSQARTGGNQPQHF.

V is TRBV2 and J is TRBJ2-6, with TRBD2 as a possible D gene (6 bases). The CDR3 covers 18 residues. The germline CDR1 and CDR2 sequences are SNHLY and FYNNEI. Trimming pared 6 bases from V and 1 base from J, leaving 19 bases between. In nucleotides, the CDR3 is TGTGCCAGCAGCACTAGCTCATGGGGGATGTCTGGGGCCAACGTCCTGACTTTC. It codes for CASSTSSWGMSGANVLTF.

The V and J genes are TRBV9 and TRBJ2-7; a weak D match, TRBD1 (5 bases). V shed 0 bases and J shed 5 bases, with 15 bases lying between them. Looked up from germline, CDR1 is SGDLS and CDR2 is YYNGEE. This CDR3 is 15 amino acids long. The CDR3 DNA is TGTGCCAGCAGCGTAGTTGGTCAAGTAGGGGACGAGCAGTACTTC. Its translation is CASSVVGQVGDEQYF.

The chain combines TRBV7-2 with TRBJ1-6; perhaps TRBD1 as D (5 bases). Trimming removed 3 bases at V and 0 bases at J, with 9 bases between. The CDR3 has 16 amino acids. Germline V lookup: CDR1 SGHTA, CDR2 FQGNSA. CDR3 in amino acids: CASSFGASSYNSPLHF. The CDR3 DNA reads as TGTGCCAGCAGCTTTGGGGCTAGCTCCTATAATTCACCCCTCCACTTT. The variable domain in full, completed from reference TRBV7-2 and TRBJ1-6, reads GAGVSQSPSNKVTEKGKDVELRCDPISGHTALYWYRQSLGQGLEFLIYFQGNSAPDKSGLPSDRFSAERTGGSVSTLTIQRTQQEDSAVYLCASSFGASSYNSPLHFGNGTRLTVT.

The chain employs TRBV5-1 and TRBJ2-5, with D unresolved. Between the trimmed V and J ends, which lost 1 base and 5 bases, there was a span of 12 bases. Per germline, CDR1 SGHRS and CDR2 YFSETQ. This CDR3 region has 14 residues. CDR3 region: CASSLRSIGETQYF. The CDR3 bases are TGCGCCAGCAGCTTGCGGTCGATCGGGGAGACCCAGTACTTC.